Below are 5 T cell receptor beta chains sequenced from a single sample in a study of cytomegalovirus exposure and HLA in healthy donors. With 60 Vbeta and 13 Jbeta primers, the PCR was carried out. Sequenced by immunoSEQ multiplex PCR; TCRdb stores in-frame clones only, minus some. Seen here are about 160,000 clones, approximately 80% observed once, and the top ten hold approximately 2.9%. Material: PBMCs. These receptor sequences come from a woman between 40 and 55 years old in good health and CMV-seropositive.

The chain links TRBV30 to TRBJ2-1; D remains unclear. V was trimmed by 1 base and J by 0 bases, leaving 10 bases between them. This CDR3 region has 15 residues. Germline V lookup: CDR1 GTSNPN, CDR2 SVGIG (reference sequence). The CDR3 loop reads CAWSGSLTSYNEQFF. The CDR3 DNA follows: TGTGCCTGGAGTGGGAGCTTAACCTCCTACAATGAGCAGTTCTTC.

The rearrangement links TRBV19 to TRBJ1-2; 7 nucleotides line up with TRBD1. V gave up 1 base and J gave up 4 bases; unmatched junction bases: 12. CDR1 is LNHDA, CDR2 SQIVND, per germline (reference sequence). This CDR3 comprises 17 residues. CDR3 protein: CASSIVTWSGQAYGYTF. CDR3 DNA: TGTGCCAGTAGTATAGTTACTTGGAGCGGACAGGCCTATGGCTACACCTTC. The full variable domain, rest sourced from reference TRBV19 and TRBJ1-2, is DGGITQSPKYLFRKEGQNVTLSCEQNLNHDAMYWYRQDPGQGLRLIYYSQIVNDFQKGDIAEGYSVSREKKESFPLTVTSAQKNPTAFYLCASSIVTWSGQAYGYTFGSGTRLTVV.

The J gene is TRBJ2-6, the V gene TRBV29-1; D is ambiguous. The ends were cut back, 4 bases at V and 1 base at J, with 5 bases in the middle. This CDR3 comprises 13 residues. Germline assignment: CDR1 SQVTM and CDR2 ANQGSEA. The CDR3 nucleotides are TGCAGCGTTGCCCTATCTGGGGCCAACGTCCTGACTTTC. Translating gives CSVALSGANVLTF.

V usage is TRBV18 and J usage is TRBJ2-1; 11 bases line up with TRBD2. The germline V gene has CDR1 KGHSH and CDR2 LQKENI. This CDR3 region has 15 residues. V dropped 5 bases and J dropped 10; count of bases not matched to a gene: 10. The CDR3 spells CASSSLAGGNVEQFF. CDR3 sequence (DNA): TGTGCCAGCTCATCCCTAGCGGGGGGTAACGTGGAGCAGTTCTTC.

The chain uses TRBV5-1 and TRBJ2-3; D is uncertain. The germline V gene encodes CDR1 SGHRS and CDR2 YFSETQ. V lost 3 bases and J lost 0, with 8 bases in between. The CDR3 has 14 residues. CDR3 coding DNA: TGCGCCAGCAGCTGGGCCCGTAGCACAGATACGCAGTATTTT. Residues: CASSWARSTDTQYF.